This entry lists 3 T cell receptor beta chains sequenced from one sample in a study of blood T cell repertoires in COVID-19. Here immunoSEQ multiplex PCR was the method, and the copy in TCRdb shows in-frame clones only, minus some. This sample has under 200,000 clones, with 86% found just once. The specimen sequenced was peripheral blood. The receptors were sampled from an elderly woman in a cohort sampled during active or convalescent COVID-19.

This clone was seen a single time. This chain uses TRBV21-1 with TRBJ2-1; the D call in the table, TRBD2, was not verified against the DNA. TRBV21-1 is deemed a pseudogene. The CDR3 length is 16 residues. CDR3 in DNA: TGTGCCAGCAGCAGTCACGACTTAATAGACTACAATGAGCAGTTCTTC. This sequence encodes CASSSHDLIDYNEQFF.

The CDR3 loop is CASSEGTSWAGELFF. The CDR3, as DNA: TGTGCCAGCAGCGAGGGTACTAGCTGGGCCGGGGAGCTGTTTTTT. V gene TRBV9 combines with J gene TRBJ2-2; maybe TRBD2 (6 bases). Trimming stripped 3 bases from V and 6 bases from J, with 15 bases between. This CDR3 contains 15 residues. The germline gives CDR1 SGDLS, CDR2 YYNGEE.

The J gene is TRBJ1-6, the V gene TRBV27, with D maybe TRBD1 (5 bases). The CDR3 totals 18 residues. V gave up 3 bases and J gave up 1 base, with 16 bases separating them. Germline V gives CDR1 MNHEY, CDR2 SMNVEV (reference sequence). In nucleotides, the CDR3 is TGTGCCAGCAGTTTGGTGGTCGGGGGAAGGTCCTATAATTCACCCCTCCACTTT. Protein sequence: CASSLVVGGRSYNSPLHF.